Described below is a single T cell receptor (beta chain) sequence and its context. This sample is part of a study of T cell changes during pregnancy in multiple sclerosis. V lost 6 bases and J 4 bases, leaving 12 bases between the germline ends. CDR1 and CDR2 from the germline V gene are MNHEY and SVGAGI. The length of the CDR3 is 13 residues. The repertoire was sequenced with immunoSEQ multiplex PCR; TCRdb's copy has only in-frame clones and lacks some. The data show 60,000 to 75,000 clones, under 95% seen once. The TCR was taken from a female donor with multiple sclerosis, enrolled in a pregnancy study. The chain couples TRBV6-5 to TRBJ1-2, with a tentative D call TRBD1 (6 bases). The sequences come from peripheral blood, collected after pregnancy. The CDR3 DNA follows: TGTGCCAGCAGGAGAGGACAGACCTATGGCTACACCTTC. Its translation: CASRRGQTYGYTF.